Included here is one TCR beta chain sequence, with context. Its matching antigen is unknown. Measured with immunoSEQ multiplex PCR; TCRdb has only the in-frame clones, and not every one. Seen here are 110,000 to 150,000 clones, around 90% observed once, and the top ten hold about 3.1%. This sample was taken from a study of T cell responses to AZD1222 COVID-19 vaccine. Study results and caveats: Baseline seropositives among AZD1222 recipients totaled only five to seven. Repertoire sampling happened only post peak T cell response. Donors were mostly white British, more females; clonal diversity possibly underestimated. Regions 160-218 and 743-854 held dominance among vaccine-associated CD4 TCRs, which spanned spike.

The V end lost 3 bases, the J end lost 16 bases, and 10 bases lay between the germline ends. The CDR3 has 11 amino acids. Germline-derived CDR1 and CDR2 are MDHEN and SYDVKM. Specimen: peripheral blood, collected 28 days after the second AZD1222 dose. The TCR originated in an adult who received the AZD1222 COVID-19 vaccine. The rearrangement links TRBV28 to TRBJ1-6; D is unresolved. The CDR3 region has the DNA TGTGCCAGCAGTTTGAAAACCCCACTCCACTTT. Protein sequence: CASSLKTPLHF.